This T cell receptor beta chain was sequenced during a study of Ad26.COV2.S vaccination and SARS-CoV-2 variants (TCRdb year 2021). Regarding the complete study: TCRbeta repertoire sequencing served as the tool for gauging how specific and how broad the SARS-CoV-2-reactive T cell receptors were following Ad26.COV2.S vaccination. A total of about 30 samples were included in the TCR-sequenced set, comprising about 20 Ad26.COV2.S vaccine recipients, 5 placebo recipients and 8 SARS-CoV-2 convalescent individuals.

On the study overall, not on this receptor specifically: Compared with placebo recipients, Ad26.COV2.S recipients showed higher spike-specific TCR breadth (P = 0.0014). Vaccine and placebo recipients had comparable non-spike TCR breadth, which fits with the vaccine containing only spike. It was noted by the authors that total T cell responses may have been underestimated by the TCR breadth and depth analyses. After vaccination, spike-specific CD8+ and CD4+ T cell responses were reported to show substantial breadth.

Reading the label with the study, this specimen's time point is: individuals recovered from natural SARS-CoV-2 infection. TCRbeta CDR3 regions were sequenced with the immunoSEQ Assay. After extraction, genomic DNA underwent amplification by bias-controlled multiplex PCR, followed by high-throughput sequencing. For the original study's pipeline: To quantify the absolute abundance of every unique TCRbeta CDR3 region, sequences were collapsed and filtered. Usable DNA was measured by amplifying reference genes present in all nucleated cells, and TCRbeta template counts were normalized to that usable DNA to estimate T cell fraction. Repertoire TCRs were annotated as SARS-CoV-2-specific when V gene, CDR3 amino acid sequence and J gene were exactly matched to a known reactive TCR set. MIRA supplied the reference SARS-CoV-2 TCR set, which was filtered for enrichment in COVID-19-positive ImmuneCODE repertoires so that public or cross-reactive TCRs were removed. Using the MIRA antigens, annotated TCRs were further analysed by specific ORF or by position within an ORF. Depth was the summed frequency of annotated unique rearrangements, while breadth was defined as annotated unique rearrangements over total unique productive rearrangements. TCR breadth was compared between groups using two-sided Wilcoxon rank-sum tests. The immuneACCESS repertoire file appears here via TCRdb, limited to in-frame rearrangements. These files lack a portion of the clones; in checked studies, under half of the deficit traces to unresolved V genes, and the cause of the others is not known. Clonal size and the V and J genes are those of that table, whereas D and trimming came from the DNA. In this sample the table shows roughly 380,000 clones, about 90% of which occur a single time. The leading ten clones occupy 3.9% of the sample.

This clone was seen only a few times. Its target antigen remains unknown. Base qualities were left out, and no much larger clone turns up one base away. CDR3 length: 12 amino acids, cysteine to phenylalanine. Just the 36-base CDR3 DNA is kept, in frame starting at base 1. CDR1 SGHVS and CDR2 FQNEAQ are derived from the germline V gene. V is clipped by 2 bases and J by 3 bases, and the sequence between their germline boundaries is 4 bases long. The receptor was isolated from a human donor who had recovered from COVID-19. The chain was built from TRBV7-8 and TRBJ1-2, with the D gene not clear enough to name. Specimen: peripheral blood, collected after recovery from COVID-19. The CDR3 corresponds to CASSLLDYGYTF. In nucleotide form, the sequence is TGTGCCAGCAGCTTACTAGACTATGGCTACACCTTC. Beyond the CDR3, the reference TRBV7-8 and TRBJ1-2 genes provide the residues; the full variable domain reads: GAGVSQSPRYKVAKRGQDVALRCDPISGHVSLFWYQQALGQGPEFLTYFQNEAQLDKSGLPSDRFFAERPEGSVSTLKIQRTQQEDSAVYLCASSLLDYGYTFGSGTRLTVV.